The next 24 T cell receptor beta chains were all read from a single sample in a study of monozygotic twins with inflammatory bowel disease. TCRdb re-called the 5' RACE reads and shows each CDR3 protein once, DNA omitted. Recorded for this sample: just over 300,000 distinct CDR3 sequences. The specimen sequenced was blood. The receptors were sampled from a human donor with ulcerative colitis or Crohn's disease, or a healthy co-twin of an affected twin (not recorded which).

The rearrangement joins TRBV6-1 to TRBJ1-4; the D gene TCRdb calls, TRBD1, cannot be checked with no DNA. Per germline, CDR1 MNHNS and CDR2 SASEGT. CDR3 length: 15 residues. The CDR3 reads CASSTRDSTNEKLFF.

The chain combines TRBV12-3 or TRBV12-4 with TRBJ2-3; TCRdb picks TRBD2, but there is no DNA to check that call. The CDR3 is 17 amino acids. The CDR3 spells CASSLRGFSGTEDTQYF.

The chain carries TRBV6-1 and TRBJ2-3; absent DNA, TCRdb's TRBD1 call cannot be checked. This CDR3 comprises 16 residues. Per germline, CDR1 MNHNS and CDR2 SASEGT. The CDR3 is CASSRLGTGGPDTQYF.

J is TRBJ2-7 and V is TRBV7-2; absent DNA, TCRdb's TRBD1 call cannot be checked. The CDR3 runs to 16 residues. Germline V lookup: CDR1 SGHTA, CDR2 FQGNSA. The CDR3 here is CASRTGTGTGGYEQYF.

The rearrangement joins TRBV7-2 to TRBJ1-5. Germline values: CDR1 SGHTA, CDR2 FQGNSA. This CDR3 has 16 residues. CDR3 sequence: CASSLVPGYSNQPQHF.

This chain uses TRBV7-2 with TRBJ2-1. The CDR3 is 15 amino acids. Germline assignment: CDR1 SGHTA and CDR2 FQGNSA. The CDR3 loop is CASSPALSSYNEQFF.

The V gene is TRBV6-5, the J gene TRBJ2-1; TCRdb names TRBD2, which stays unverified in the absence of DNA. CDR3 size: 16 residues. The germline V gene encodes CDR1 MNHEY and CDR2 SVGAGI. CDR3 region: CASSYSGTSISNEQFF.

V usage is TRBV24-1 and J usage is TRBJ2-1. Germline V gives CDR1 KGHDR, CDR2 SFDVKD. The CDR3 totals 13 residues. CDR3 sequence reads: CATTGKTVNEQFF.

This chain uses TRBV18 with TRBJ2-2. The CDR3 runs to 14 residues. The germline V gene has CDR1 KGHSH and CDR2 LQKENI. CDR3 protein: CASSPLPSTGELFF.

This chain uses TRBV9 with TRBJ1-1. The CDR3 consists of 13 residues. CDR1 is SGDLS, CDR2 YYNGEE, per germline. The CDR3 region is CASSANLRGEAFF.

This chain joins TRBV5-5 and TRBJ1-5; TCRdb designates TRBD1, a call that cannot be tested without DNA. The CDR3 is made up of 16 amino acids. Germline lookup yields CDR1 SGHKS and CDR2 YYEKEE (reference sequence). CDR3 residues: CASSDAGMSDIEPQHF.

The rearrangement joins TRBV6-1 to TRBJ1-6; TCRdb's D gene call, TRBD1, goes unchecked for lack of DNA. Germline CDR1 is MNHNS and CDR2 is SASEGT. The CDR3 consists of 16 residues. The CDR3: CASGSLRGLWNSPLHF.

The V gene is TRBV28, the J gene TRBJ2-4; TCRdb names TRBD2, which stays unverified in the absence of DNA. Germline V CDR1 and CDR2: MDHEN, SYDVKM. The CDR3 totals 16 residues. CDR3 sequence reads: CASSPSPGGGRNIQYF.

J is TRBJ1-1 and V is TRBV28; TCRdb returns TRBD1, unconfirmable since there is no DNA. Germline V gives CDR1 MDHEN, CDR2 SYDVKM. The CDR3 runs to 19 residues. The CDR3 loop reads CASSLSLIPRRDRNTEAFF.

The chain links TRBV25-1 to TRBJ2-1. The germline CDR1 and CDR2 sequences are MGHDK and SYGVNS. The CDR3 extends over 15 amino acids. This CDR3 is CASSRDWTSYNEQFF.

The J gene is TRBJ1-2, the V gene TRBV12-3 or TRBV12-4; TCRdb calls TRBD1, which cannot be checked without DNA. The CDR3 totals 17 residues. CDR3 residues: CASSLRAGATANYGYTF.

The CDR3 protein is CASSFRGGSDTQYF. The rearrangement uses TRBV5-6 and TRBJ2-3; there is no DNA to check the TCRdb D call of TRBD1. The CDR3 runs to 14 residues. Germline-derived CDR1 and CDR2 are SGHDT and YYEEEE.

The genes are TRBV6-5 and TRBJ2-1; TCRdb names TRBD2, which stays unverified in the absence of DNA. Germline assignment: CDR1 MNHEY and CDR2 SVGAGI. The CDR3 is made up of 14 amino acids. CDR3 protein: CASSYSTGEDEQFF.

The rearrangement links TRBV14 to TRBJ1-3. The germline V gene encodes CDR1 SGHDN and CDR2 FVKESK. This CDR3 comprises 17 residues. The CDR3: CASSQGLSPRSGNTIYF.

The rearrangement joins TRBV20-1 to TRBJ1-5; TCRdb indicates TRBD1, and absent DNA this call remains unverified. CDR3 length: 16 residues. CDR1 and CDR2 (germline): DFQATT, SNEGSKA (reference sequence). CDR3 residues: CSARGQGTSSNQPQHF.

This chain joins TRBV12-3 or TRBV12-4 and TRBJ2-1. The CDR3 is made up of 11 amino acids. CDR3 sequence: CASTARNEQFF.

The rearrangement uses TRBV5-1 and TRBJ2-6; there is no DNA to check the TCRdb D call of TRBD1. Germline V gene sequence: CDR1 SGHRS, CDR2 YFSETQ. The CDR3 is made up of 17 amino acids. This chain's CDR3 is CASSLKLQDSGANVLTF. The full variable domain, in which reference TRBV5-1 and TRBJ2-6 provide the parts outside the CDR3, is KAGVTQTPRYLIKTRGQQVTLSCSPISGHRSVSWYQQTPGQGLQFLFEYFSETQRNKGNFPGRFSGRQFSNSRSEMNVSTLELGDSALYLCASSLKLQDSGANVLTFGAGSRLTVL.

The V and J genes are TRBV12-3 or TRBV12-4 and TRBJ2-7; TCRdb indicates TRBD2, and absent DNA this call remains unverified. The length of the CDR3 is 13 residues. CDR3 region: CASTLGRTYEQYF.

The chain employs TRBV13 and TRBJ2-3; TCRdb's D gene call, TRBD2, goes unchecked for lack of DNA. The CDR3 loop spans 16 amino acids. Germline loops: CDR1 PRHDT, CDR2 FYEKMQ (reference sequence). The CDR3 here is CASSLGSTGVPDTHYF.